This note documents a single T cell receptor (beta chain) sequence. The clone's antigen remains unknown. Base qualities are not at hand, and no much larger clone is one base apart. The germline V gene provides CDR1 LGHNA and CDR2 YNFKEQ. For this chain, trimming is 4 bases at the V end and 2 bases at the J end, and the number of junction bases without a gene match is 4. The CDR3 spans 15 residues, from the cysteine through the phenylalanine. The only DNA kept is the CDR3, 45 bases in frame from the first base. The source of the sample is a study of PD-1 blockade in classical Hodgkin lymphoma (dated by TCRdb to 2019 to 2021). For the study in its entirety: A peripheral blood immune signature of response to PD-1 blockade in classical Hodgkin lymphoma was defined using TCR beta sequencing and CyTOF. Overall study results and their limits: The study was restricted to a single clinical trial cohort, and the causes of repertoire differences, possibly disease activity or prior therapy, were left undefined. Baseline TCR diversity was reported to be lower in newly diagnosed patients than in healthy donors and to be lower still in relapsed/refractory patients.

Genomic DNA was isolated using the Qiagen DNeasy kit from unsorted PBMCs as well as from negatively selected CD4+ and CD8+ fractions. Amplification of TCR beta CDR3 regions was done by immunoSEQ multiplex PCR with primers that anneal to V and J segments. A synthetic immune receptor repertoire was used to minimize amplification bias, and any remaining bias was removed computationally after sequencing. The authors' analysis ran thus. Repertoire diversity was quantified as the Shannon entropy index using custom Python scripts. Unsorted, CD4+ and CD8+ repertoires were examined separately, except in combined analyses, for which CD4+ and CD8+ sequences were merged in silico. In its TCRdb copy, this immuneACCESS table keeps in-frame sequences only and misses some clones. Where compared with another copy, unresolved V genes explain less than half of these, and the others have no known cause. D and trimming come from the DNA, and the V and J calls and clone size come from that table. The sample profile shows 20,000 to 25,000 clones; approximately 92% of them were found once. Of the sample, 0.25% falls within the top ten clones.

What this sample's time point label stands for: newly diagnosed, previously untreated cHL patient sample. Magnetic negative selection with a Miltenyi CD4+ T cell isolation kit was used to purify CD4+ T cells from thawed PBMCs. To serve as a comparison group for the relapsed/refractory trial patients, PBMCs were sequenced from patients with newly diagnosed, previously untreated classical Hodgkin lymphoma. Peripheral blood was collected in 8 mL Vacutainer Cell Preparation Tubes, from which PBMCs were isolated by centrifugation and then cryopreserved. Purified CD4+ and CD8+ fractions were prepared only for cases in which an additional PBMC sample was available. Magnetically labelled cells were depleted on LS columns in a quadroMACS separator, and the flow-through was collected as the purified fraction.

The V gene is TRBV4-2 and the J gene is TRBJ2-2; 7 bases in the junction line up with TRBD1. The source material was CD4+ T cells from blood. The clonotype comes from a human donor with classical Hodgkin lymphoma. CDR3 protein: CASSLGTVNTGELFF. The DNA sequence is given as TGTGCCAGCAGCCTCGGGACAGTTAACACCGGGGAGCTGTTTTTT.